A single sample gave rise to the 21 T cell receptor beta chains below, sequenced in a study of shared clonotypes between healthy human individuals. As defined, naive CD8 cells were CD45RO-negative and positively selected for CCR7, with terminally differentiated effector memory CD45RA+ cells excluded. This table comes from immunoSEQ multiplex PCR, and its TCRdb copy is limited to in-frame clones, with some not included. The sample lists millions of clones; less than 95% were seen once. Source material: naive CD8+ T cells sorted from blood. Receptors originate from a man between 18 and 29 years old in good health.

The V and J genes are TRBV5-4 and TRBJ1-1; possible D gene TRBD1, 5 bases. Trimming stripped 3 bases from V and 3 bases from J, with 15 bases between. Germline lookup yields CDR1 SGHNT and CDR2 YYREEE (reference sequence). The CDR3 length is 15 residues. The CDR3 region has the DNA TGTGCCAGCAGCTCCCCGGGGCAGGGATACACTGAAGCTTTCTTT. It encodes CASSSPGQGYTEAFF.

This chain joins TRBV5-4 and TRBJ1-4; 8 bases map to TRBD1. This CDR3 region has 16 residues. Germline values: CDR1 SGHNT, CDR2 YYREEE (reference sequence). With V trimmed by 3 bases and J by 6 bases, 10 bases remained unmatched. The CDR3 DNA sequence: TGTGCCAGCAGCTCTCCACCCGGGACAGGAGATGAAAAACTGTTTTTT. Its protein is CASSSPPGTGDEKLFF.

This chain joins TRBV5-1 and TRBJ1-1; D is undetermined. V lost 4 bases to trimming and J lost 1 base, with 11 bases between them. This CDR3 has 14 amino acids. In germline, CDR1 is SGHRS, CDR2 YFSETQ. The CDR3, as DNA: TGCGCCAGCAGCCTCGAACTCTGGAACACTGAAGCTTTCTTT. The encoded protein is CASSLELWNTEAFF.

V usage is TRBV11-2 and J usage is TRBJ1-1; 8 bases fit TRBD1. V was pared by 1 base and J by 3 bases, with 4 bases of the junction left unmatched. CDR1 and CDR2 from the germline V gene are SGHAT and FQNNGV. The CDR3 consists of 15 residues. CDR3 region: CASSLVTGGDTEAFF. The CDR3 region has the DNA TGTGCCAGCAGCTTAGTTACAGGGGGAGACACTGAAGCTTTCTTT.

This clone was observed once. J is TRBJ2-7 and V is TRBV9; D unresolved. Germline V gene sequence: CDR1 SGDLS, CDR2 YYNGEE. V was shortened by 0 bases and J by 6 bases, with 10 bases between the two germline ends. The CDR3 runs to 13 residues. CDR3 protein: CASSVEPSGEQYF. The CDR3 DNA is TGTGCCAGCAGCGTAGAACCTTCGGGCGAGCAGTACTTC.

The chain links TRBV6-5 to TRBJ1-2; D perhaps matches TRBD1 (6 bases). CDR1 is MNHEY, CDR2 SVGAGI, per germline. Trimming stripped 0 bases from V and 4 bases from J, with 12 bases between. The CDR3 is 15 amino acids. DNA for the CDR3: TGTGCCAGCAGTTACTCGGAGGGGGTCTTCTATGGCTACACCTTC. Translated, it gives CASSYSEGVFYGYTF.

The genes are TRBV28 and TRBJ2-7; weak D call: TRBD2 (6 bases). V lost 10 bases, J lost 0 bases, and 16 bases lay in between. CDR3 length: 14 residues. Germline V gene lookup returns CDR1 MDHEN and CDR2 SYDVKM. The CDR3 DNA sequence: TGTGCCACCCGAAGTAGCGGAAGCTCCTACGAGCAGTACTTC. Residues: CATRSSGSSYEQYF.

This clone was seen once. CDR3 DNA sequence: TGTGCCAGCAGCTCGGGACAGGAACCTGGGGAGCAGTACTTC. Translated: CASSSGQEPGEQYF. V and J are TRBV7-9 and TRBJ2-7; 8 nucleotides line up with TRBD1. CDR1 is SEHNR and CDR2 is FQNEAQ in the germline V gene (reference sequence). V lost 4 bases, J lost 7 bases, and 9 bases stayed unmatched. The CDR3 is 14 amino acids.

This chain uses TRBV27 with TRBJ1-4; D is ambiguous. Germline V gene lookup returns CDR1 MNHEY and CDR2 SMNVEV (reference sequence). The ends were cut back, 5 bases at V and 10 bases at J, with 11 bases in the middle. This CDR3 contains 12 residues. The CDR3 reads CASSPVTGKLFF. The DNA for the CDR3 is TGTGCCAGCAGTCCAGTAACTGGAAAACTGTTTTTT.

The chain couples TRBV27 to TRBJ2-7; D unclear. The CDR3 loop spans 12 amino acids. Trimming cost V 3 bases and J 6 bases, with 9 bases left between them. CDR1 is MNHEY and CDR2 is SMNVEV in the germline V gene (reference sequence). The CDR3 here is CASSFIMAEQYF. The CDR3 DNA is TGTGCCAGCAGTTTTATCATGGCCGAGCAGTACTTC.

This sequence joins TRBV11-2 and TRBJ2-2; 7 bases fit TRBD2. CDR1 and CDR2 (germline): SGHAT, FQNNGV. The trim removed 3 bases at V and 4 bases at J, leaving 8 bases unmatched. This CDR3 spans 16 amino acids. For the CDR3, the DNA is TGTGCCAGCAGCTTGGAACTAGCGAGGGGCACCGGGGAGCTGTTTTTT. Translating gives CASSLELARGTGELFF.

The chain recombines TRBV6-1 with TRBJ1-5; tentative D call: TRBD1 (5 bases). There are 16 residues in the CDR3. Germline loops: CDR1 MNHNS, CDR2 SASEGT. Trimming removed 4 bases at V and 0 bases at J, with 13 bases between. The CDR3 bases are TGTGCCAGCAGTGCCCTAAGGGACGATAGCAATCAGCCCCAGCATTTT. Translation: CASSALRDDSNQPQHF.

V and J are TRBV4-2 and TRBJ2-5; 7 positions agree with TRBD2. Germline assignment: CDR1 LGHNA and CDR2 YNFKEQ. The V and J ends lost 0 bases and 5 bases, in that order; junction bases with no gene match: 12. The CDR3 has 17 residues. CDR3 protein: CASSQDMGEGRWETQYF. CDR3 DNA sequence: TGTGCCAGCAGCCAAGATATGGGGGAGGGCCGGTGGGAGACCCAGTACTTC.

The CDR3 spells CASKGSEQYF. The DNA of the CDR3 is TGTGCCAGCAAGGGGAGCGAGCAGTACTTC. The genes are TRBV28 and TRBJ2-7; TRBD1 or TRBD2 may be the D gene (5 bases each). CDR1 and CDR2 (germline): MDHEN, SYDVKM. V lost 7 bases and J 6 bases, leaving 7 bases between the germline ends. CDR3 length: 10 amino acids.

V gene TRBV29-1 combines with J gene TRBJ2-7, with D unclear. Trimming left V 5 bases short and J 4 bases short, with 9 bases between. The CDR3 loop spans 11 amino acids. The germline V gene has CDR1 SQVTM and CDR2 ANQGSEA. The CDR3 nucleotides are TGCAGCGTTTTTACCGCGTACGAGCAGTACTTC. It is translated as CSVFTAYEQYF.

This chain links TRBV7-8 with TRBJ1-2, with D perhaps TRBD1 (5 bases). The ends were cut back, 2 bases at V and 5 bases at J, with 9 bases in the middle. Germline V CDR1 and CDR2: SGHVS, FQNEAQ. The CDR3 runs to 13 residues. The CDR3 region has the DNA TGTGCCAGCAGCTTATCAGGGACGTATGGCTACACCTTC. As protein: CASSLSGTYGYTF.

This clone was recorded once. The V and J genes are TRBV15 and TRBJ2-7; tentative D call: TRBD2 (6 bases). This CDR3 has 14 amino acids. The germline gives CDR1 LNHNV, CDR2 YYDKDF (reference sequence). Trimming shortened V by 3 bases and J by 3 bases, and 12 bases separated the two germline ends. DNA for the CDR3: TGTGCCACCAGCAGGTTGTGGGGAGGCTACGAGCAGTACTTC. Translating it yields CATSRLWGGYEQYF.

The gene calls are TRBV25-1 and TRBJ2-3; 9 bases are a match to TRBD1. Germline loops: CDR1 MGHDK, CDR2 SYGVNS. V lost 4 bases and J lost 1; bases outside the gene matches: 3. The CDR3 is made up of 15 amino acids. CDR3: CASSAWDRGTDTQYF. CDR3 in DNA: TGTGCCAGCAGTGCCTGGGACAGGGGCACAGATACGCAGTATTTT.

The V call is TRBV27, the J call TRBJ2-5, with TRBD2 identical over 9 bases. The junction had 6 bases not matched to a gene; V was cut back by 6 bases and J by 1 base. CDR1 is MNHEY and CDR2 is SMNVEV in the germline V gene (reference sequence). This CDR3 is 15 amino acids long. The chain's CDR3 is CASSPREGLQETQYF. The CDR3 bases are TGTGCCAGCAGCCCGCGGGAGGGCCTCCAAGAGACCCAGTACTTC.

The chain carries TRBV6-1 and TRBJ2-1; TRBD2 matches at 7 bases. The CDR3 length is 14 residues. Trimming removed 2 bases from V and 7 bases from J; junction bases left unmatched: 5. The V gene's germline CDR1 is MNHNS and CDR2 SASEGT. CDR3 protein: CASSETGLLNEQFF. The DNA for the CDR3 is TGTGCCAGCAGTGAAACGGGACTACTGAATGAGCAGTTCTTC.

The chain joins TRBV15 to TRBJ1-4, with D perhaps TRBD1 (6 bases). Per germline, CDR1 LNHNV and CDR2 YYDKDF (reference sequence). The germline V and J ends were trimmed by 1 base and 4 bases, with 7 bases remaining between them. The CDR3 covers 14 residues. The CDR3: CATSRGGLNEKLFF. In DNA, the CDR3 is TGTGCCACCAGCAGAGGGGGGCTTAATGAAAAACTGTTTTTT.